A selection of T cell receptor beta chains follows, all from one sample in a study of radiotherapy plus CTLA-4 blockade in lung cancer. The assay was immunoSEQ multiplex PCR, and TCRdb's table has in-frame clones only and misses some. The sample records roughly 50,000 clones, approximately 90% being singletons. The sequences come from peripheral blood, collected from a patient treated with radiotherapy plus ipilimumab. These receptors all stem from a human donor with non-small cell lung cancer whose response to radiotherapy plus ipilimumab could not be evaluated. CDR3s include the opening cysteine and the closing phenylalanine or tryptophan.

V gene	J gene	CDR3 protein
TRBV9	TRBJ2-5	CASSPAGGGETQYF
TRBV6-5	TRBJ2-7	CASSYRGDRGPEQYF
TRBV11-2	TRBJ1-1	CASSLAKTEAFF
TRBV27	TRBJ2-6	CASSRTDLGHSAGANVLTF
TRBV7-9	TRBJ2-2	CASSFYTGELFF
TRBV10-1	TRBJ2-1	CASSDTIAGFNEQFF
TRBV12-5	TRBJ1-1	CASEKNTEAFF
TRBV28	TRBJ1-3	CASSFTGGSGNTIYF
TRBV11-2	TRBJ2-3	CASSLLPTSGRTDTQYF
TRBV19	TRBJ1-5	CASTSRTGTGTRPQHF
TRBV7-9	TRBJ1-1	CASSPRQGRNTEAFF
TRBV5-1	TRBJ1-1	CASSLSGAEAFF
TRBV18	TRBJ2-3	CASSRYREGTDTQYF
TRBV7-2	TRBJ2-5	CASSPMVGVGETQYF
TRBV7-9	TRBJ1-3	CASRRQGSSGNTIYF
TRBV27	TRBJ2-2	CASSRGLAGATGELFF
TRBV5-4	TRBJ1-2	CASSLESGSGYTF
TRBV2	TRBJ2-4	CASGVPGVHIQYF
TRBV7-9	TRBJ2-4	CASSPRTGGKNIQYF
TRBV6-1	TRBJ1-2	CASSEAIAVYYGYTF
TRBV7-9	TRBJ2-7	CASSTLGLREQYF
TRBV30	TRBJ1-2	CAWSPLTDYGYTF
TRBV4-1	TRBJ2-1	CASSHQRGGYNEQFF
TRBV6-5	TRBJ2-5	CASKPTGNGEETQYF
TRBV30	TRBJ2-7	CAWSVMARVDEQYF
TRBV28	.	CASSPRYEQYF
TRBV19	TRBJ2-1	CASSKTNSYNEQFF
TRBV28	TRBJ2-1	CASKSYNEQFF
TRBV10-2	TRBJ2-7	CASSESRQGGYEQYF
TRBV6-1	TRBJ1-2	CASSEAVGTGVGYTF
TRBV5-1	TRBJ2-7	CASSPTGGFYEQYF
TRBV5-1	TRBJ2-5	CASSFGFGKWGIAETQYF
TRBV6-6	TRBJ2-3	CASSYSASPSTDTQYF
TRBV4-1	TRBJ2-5	CASSQSRTSEGETQYF
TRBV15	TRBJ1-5	CATSRGGRGQPQHF
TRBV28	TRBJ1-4	CASSQQGAREKLFF
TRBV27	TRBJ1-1	CASSQGSEAFF
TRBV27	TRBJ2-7	CASSFSPLSLGQGASEQYF
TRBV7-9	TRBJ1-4	CASSTIQPTGNRGEKLFF
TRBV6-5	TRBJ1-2	CASSYSFLYGYTF
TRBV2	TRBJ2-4	CASSLSGQRKNIQYF
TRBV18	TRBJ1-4	CASFPGGGNEKLFF
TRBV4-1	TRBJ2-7	CASSQDGDRNYEQYF
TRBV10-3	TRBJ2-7	CAISGPSGTVPYEQYF
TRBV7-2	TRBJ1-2	CASSLGWVTGQGYTF
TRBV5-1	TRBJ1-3	CASSLIASSGNTIYF
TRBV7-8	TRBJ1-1	CASSSGVPGANTEAFF
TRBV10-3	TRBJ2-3	CAISERGAGGSDTQYF
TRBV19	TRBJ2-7	CASSLEGQGPLYEQYF
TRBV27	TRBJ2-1	CASSIEPPFAGGPYNEQFF
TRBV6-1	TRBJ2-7	CASSVQGKSYEQYF
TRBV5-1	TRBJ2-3	CASTSGGRVEDTQYF
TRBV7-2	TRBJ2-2	CASSLSWAQGARVTGELFF
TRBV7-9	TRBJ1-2	CASSPQGLGYGYTF
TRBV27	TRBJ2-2	CASSLSPLRGGPPGELFF
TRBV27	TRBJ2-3	CASSLSRPLGSTDTQYF